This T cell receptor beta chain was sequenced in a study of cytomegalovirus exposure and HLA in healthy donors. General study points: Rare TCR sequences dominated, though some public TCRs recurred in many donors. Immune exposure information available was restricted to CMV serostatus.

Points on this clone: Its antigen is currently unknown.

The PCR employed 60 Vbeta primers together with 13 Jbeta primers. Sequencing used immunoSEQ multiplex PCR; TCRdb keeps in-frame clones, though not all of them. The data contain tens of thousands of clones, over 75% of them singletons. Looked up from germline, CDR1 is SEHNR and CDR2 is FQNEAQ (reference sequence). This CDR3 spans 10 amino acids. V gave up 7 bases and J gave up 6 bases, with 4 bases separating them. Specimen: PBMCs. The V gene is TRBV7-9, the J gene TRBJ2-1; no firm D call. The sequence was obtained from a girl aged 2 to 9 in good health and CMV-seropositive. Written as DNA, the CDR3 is TGTGCCAGCACCCTCAATGAGCAGTTCTTC. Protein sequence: CASTLNEQFF.